The clone carrying this T cell receptor beta chain was observed a few times. Its matching antigen is unknown. In germline, CDR1 is LGHNA, CDR2 YSLEER. The CDR3 extends over 14 amino acids. The germline V and J ends were trimmed by 4 bases and 2 bases, with 11 bases remaining between them. Expressed TCRB transcripts were sequenced because the isolated RNA had all been reverse transcribed beforehand. Data came from immunoSEQ multiplex PCR; TCRdb stores just in-frame clones and leaves some out. The table lists 500,000 to 800,000 clones, about an eighth of them singletons. The data belong to a study of beta chain features in type 1 diabetes. Based on CD45RO/CCR7/CD25/CD127/CD95/CD27, CD4+ regulatory, stem cell-like memory, naive and central memory cells were sorted. Study conclusions and caveats: Shortening of TCRB CDR3s, moderate but significant, appeared in all four CD4+ subsets of Type 1 diabetes patients.

This receptor was obtained from a man aged 30-40 years with type 1 diabetes. The material sequenced was naive CD4+ T cells from blood. The chain recombines TRBV4-3 with TRBJ1-2; no clear D gene. The CDR3 sequence: CASSRETGNYGYTF. CDR3 coding DNA: TGCGCCAGCAGCCGCGAAACGGGAAACTATGGCTACACCTTC.